This T cell receptor (beta chain) came from a study of blood T cells in healthy people across ages. Study-wide results and limits: The unsorted PBMCs prevented any conclusive comparison of naive versus antigen-experienced cells.

The length of the CDR3 is 18 residues. Germline CDR1 and CDR2: SGHTA and FQGNSA. The second PCR ran about 6 to 12 cycles with a sample-barcoded 5' primer and J-beta primers. TCRdb ran MiXCR on the 5' RACE reads and lists one entry per CDR3 protein. The sample lists 1.5 million to 2 million distinct CDR3 sequences, 25% to 30% occurring once. A note on this clonotype: The antigen is unknown. Sequence at one end of the junction differs from germline and may be a read error.

For every donor, a draw yielded around 10 milliliters of peripheral blood. The receptor was derived from a woman aged 25-40 years in good health. The rearrangement links TRBV7-2 to TRBJ1-1; D perhaps matches TRBD1 (5 bases). Sequenced material: blood. Written as DNA, the CDR3 is TGTGTCAGCACGGTACGAATAGGGGTGAGAGGAATGAACACTGAAGCTTTCTTT. Translated: CVSTVRIGVRGMNTEAFF.